The clone carrying this T cell receptor beta chain was picked up many times. Its antigen is still unknown. The data were obtained in a study of T-cell reconstitution after alpha-beta-depleted transplantation in children. The study's findings and limits: Diversity and T-cell counts at one year after transplant derived mostly from new T cells. Certain patients had high TCRbeta diversity at day 60, and it came from recipient T cells and thymic progenitors that survived.

The authors prepared the TCRbeta library with unique molecular identifiers. In TCRdb, the PCR reads were re-called with MiXCR into one record per CDR3 protein. The sample has approximately 99,000 distinct CDR3 sequences; approximately 6.6% are singletons. The CDR3 loop spans 13 amino acids. The sequencing here drew on PBMCs, mostly from graft donor cells, taken 360 days after TCRalphabeta/CD19-depleted stem cell transplant. V and J are TRBV21-1 and TRBJ2-2. TRBV21-1 is noted as a pseudogene. This TCR was recovered from a male patient aged 2 to 10 who had a stem cell transplant for acute lymphoblastic leukemia, so the T cells may come from the graft donor. CDR3 sequence (DNA): TGTGCCAGCAGCAAAGCGCAAGACGGGGAGCTGTTTTTT. Its translation is CASSKAQDGELFF.